Below are 11 T cell receptor beta chains sequenced from a single sample in a study of monozygotic twins with inflammatory bowel disease (dated by TCRdb to between 2018 and 2021). The method was 5' RACE. TCRdb names Illumina HiSeq 2500 as the instrument used. TCRdb reprocessed the reads and provides one entry for every CDR3 protein sequence; no DNA is given. This sample's clone table shows about 440,000 distinct CDR3 sequences. Together, the top ten hold about 2.4% of the sample. Sequenced material: blood. These receptor sequences come from a human donor with ulcerative colitis or Crohn's disease, or a healthy co-twin of an affected twin (not recorded which).

CDR3: CASSSPRGPKQNTEAFF. V gene TRBV28 combines with J gene TRBJ1-1; absent DNA, TCRdb's TRBD1 call cannot be checked. The length of the CDR3 is 17 residues. Germline V gives CDR1 MDHEN, CDR2 SYDVKM.

The V call is TRBV11-2, the J call TRBJ2-7; TCRdb selects TRBD1, and the lack of DNA leaves this call unchecked. CDR1 and CDR2 from the germline V gene are SGHAT and FQNNGV. The CDR3 is 17 amino acids. The CDR3 region is CASTLGHGRQASYEQYF.

The chain employs TRBV18 and TRBJ2-1; the TCRdb D gene call, TRBD1, has no DNA to confirm it. CDR3 length: 18 amino acids. The germline V gene encodes CDR1 KGHSH and CDR2 LQKENI. CDR3 region: CASSPPGTSGSSYNEQFF. Filled out from reference TRBV18 and TRBJ2-1, the complete variable domain reads NAGVMQNPRHLVRRRGQEARLRCSPMKGHSHVYWYRQLPEEGLKFMVYLQKENIIDESGMPKERFSAEFPKEGPSILRIQQVVRGDSAAYFCASSPPGTSGSSYNEQFFGPGTRLTVL.

The chain joins TRBV5-6 to TRBJ1-1. CDR1 and CDR2 (germline): SGHDT, YYEEEE. The CDR3 spans 13 residues. CDR3 in amino acids: CASSLASTDEAFF. Together with reference TRBV5-6 and TRBJ1-1, the CDR3 gives the full variable domain: DAGVTQSPTHLIKTRGQQVTLRCSPKSGHDTVSWYQQALGQGPQFIFQYYEEEERQRGNFPDRFSGHQFPNYSSELNVNALLLGDSALYLCASSLASTDEAFFGQGTRLTVV.

This chain joins TRBV5-4 and TRBJ1-6; the D call from TCRdb, TRBD1, cannot be confirmed without DNA. Germline values: CDR1 SGHNT, CDR2 YYREEE (reference sequence). This CDR3 is built from 17 residues. The CDR3 protein is CASSDGQERSYNSPLHF.

The V gene is TRBV29-1, the J gene TRBJ2-5; TCRdb indicates TRBD2, and absent DNA this call remains unverified. The CDR3 runs 16 residues. CDR1 and CDR2 from the germline V gene are SQVTM and ANQGSEA. The CDR3 spells CSVADFLLAGKETQYF.

The chain links TRBV7-3 to TRBJ2-2; TCRdb lists TRBD1, though no DNA is available to test this call. Germline-derived CDR1 and CDR2 are SGHTA and FQGTGA. The CDR3 loop spans 15 amino acids. The chain's CDR3 is CASSFDRSGPGELFF.

The chain couples TRBV5-6 to TRBJ1-4. The CDR3 has 13 residues. CDR1 is SGHDT, CDR2 YYEEEE, per germline. The CDR3 protein is CASSLLPNEKLFF.

J is TRBJ2-5 and V is TRBV7-9. Germline lookup yields CDR1 SEHNR and CDR2 FQNEAQ (reference sequence). The CDR3 totals 13 residues. The CDR3 is CASSFSGDETQYF.

This chain links TRBV28 with TRBJ2-7; TCRdb calls TRBD1, which cannot be checked without DNA. Germline V gives CDR1 MDHEN, CDR2 SYDVKM. The CDR3 is 16 amino acids. The CDR3 here is CASSARPASNSYEQYF.

J is TRBJ2-5 and V is TRBV12-3 or TRBV12-4. This CDR3 spans 12 amino acids. CDR3 sequence: CASSLEIETQYF.